The present T cell receptor beta chain was sequenced within a study of T cell changes during pregnancy in multiple sclerosis. Per the germline V gene, CDR1 is SGHRS and CDR2 is YFSETQ. This CDR3 has 18 residues. V was pared by 1 base and J by 0 bases, with 5 bases of the junction left unmatched. This clone is a singleton in its sample. Only in-frame clones appear in the TCRdb table, and some are missing; sequencing was by immunoSEQ multiplex PCR. The data contain approximately 64,000 clones, less than 95% of them singletons. The sequence was obtained from a female donor in good health, enrolled as a control in a pregnancy study. This sample comprised peripheral blood, obtained in the second trimester of pregnancy. This chain links TRBV5-1 with TRBJ2-2; 11 nucleotides match TRBD2. The CDR3 loop is CASSLLAGGMSNTGELFF. The CDR3 DNA sequence: TGCGCCAGCAGCTTGTTAGCGGGAGGGATGTCGAACACCGGGGAGCTGTTTTTT.